This T cell receptor beta chain was retrieved from a study of shared clonotypes between healthy human individuals. Findings and caveats of the study: Donor clonotype sharing was expected to depend on sequencing depth. With few donors, the genetic and exposure-history diversity represented was limited.

In regard to this clone: The target antigen is unknown.

CDR1 is MNHEY and CDR2 is SVGAGI in the germline V gene. V gave up 6 bases and J gave up 6 bases; unmatched junction bases: 13. The CDR3 sequence is 15 residues long. TCRdb keeps only in-frame clones here, not all; method: immunoSEQ multiplex PCR. The top ten hold 0.3% to 0.4% of the sample, which has some 2.3 million clones, approximately 93% seen once. The receptor comes from a man between 18 and 29 years old in good health. Some clones in this sample may be carry-over from other donors' samples. The specimen sequenced was naive CD4+ T cells from PBMCs. Subset indicated: CD45RA+ positively selected. This chain uses TRBV6-5 with TRBJ1-1; TRBD1 matches 7 bases. The CDR3 coding sequence is TGTGCCAGCAGAAATAGAGGGGGCTCACCTCCTGAAGCTTTCTTT. As protein: CASRNRGGSPPEAFF.